This T cell receptor beta chain was documented in a study of T-cell reconstitution after alpha-beta-depleted transplantation in children (TCRdb year 2016). In terms of the full investigation: The study quantitatively tracked T-cell immune reconstitution after TCRalphabeta/CD19-depleted allogeneic hematopoietic cell transplantation in children using TCR repertoire profiling.

CDR3 length: 16 amino acids, cysteine to phenylalanine. Kept here is only the CDR3 DNA, which spans 48 bases and is read in frame from base 1. Cut back by 0 bases and 4 bases, the V and J ends lie 15 bases apart. CDR1 and CDR2 (GTSNPN, SVGIG) derive from the germline V gene (reference sequence). Points on this clonotype: It has no known antigen specificity. Base qualities were left out, and no much larger clone turns up one base away.

Library generation was performed with PCR. Sequencer: Illumina HiSeq 2500. TCR libraries were prepared with molecular barcoding, using unique molecular identifiers to normalize TCRbeta repertoire quantification. Starting from the raw public reads, TCRdb applied fastp trimming at Q25, assembled clones with MiXCR and retained in-frame beta chains. Rows with a matching CDR3 protein are joined into one entry that keeps the most common DNA and genes. In this sample the table shows 440,000 or so distinct CDR3 sequences, approximately 11% of which occur a single time. The top ten hold 4.5% to 6.5% of the sample.

This TCR derives from a human donor who donated a stem cell graft to a child with acute myeloid leukemia. The source material was PBMCs from the stem cell graft donor, sampled from the stem cell graft. The chain employs TRBV30 and TRBJ2-2; the D region possibly corresponds to TRBD2 (7 bases align). The CDR3 region: CAWSVHRAGATGELFF. The nucleotide sequence is given as TGTGCCTGGAGTGTACATCGGGCGGGGGCCACCGGGGAGCTGTTTTTT.